This T cell receptor beta chain comes out of a study of blood T cell repertoires in COVID-19. Study-wide context: Whether acute or convalescent, the COVID-19 samples came from the United States, Italy and Spain. PBMCs, B-cell-depleted T cells, or T cells provided the cDNA or gDNA that made up the material.

Authors' methods: Amplification from reference gene primers served as the basis for estimated nucleated cell counts. Clones were read by immunoSEQ multiplex PCR, and TCRdb kept only the in-frame ones, dropping some. V and J calls and clone size are those listed in that table; D and trimming were worked out from the DNA. Of approximately 150,000 clones in the sample, more than 70% were seen once. Note on this clone: At one of its ends the junction is not consistent with the germline gene, which may arise from a read error.

Germline values: CDR1 SSHAT, CDR2 FNYEAQ (reference sequence). The CDR3 extends over 14 amino acids. This receptor was obtained from a human donor in a cohort sampled during active COVID-19. Input material: peripheral blood. The rearrangement joins TRBV7-7 to TRBJ2-2; 7 positions match TRBD1. The CDR3 DNA reads TGTGCTAGCAGCCGGACAGGGAACACCGGGGAGCTGTTTTTT. Translating gives CASSRTGNTGELFF.